This T cell receptor (beta chain) is from a study of T cell responses to AZD1222 COVID-19 vaccine. The table lists this clone with many counts. Germline V lookup: CDR1 MNHEY, CDR2 SVGEGT. V gave up 2 bases and J gave up 4 bases; unmatched junction bases: 1. This CDR3 contains 15 residues. The data were produced by immunoSEQ multiplex PCR, yet TCRdb's version contains in-frame clones alone and is incomplete. The sample records around 110,000 clones, 90% being singletons. The rearrangement links TRBV6-2 or TRBV6-3 to TRBJ2-5, with 13 bases matching TRBD2. The clonotype comes from an adult who received the AZD1222 COVID-19 vaccine. The sequencing here drew on peripheral blood, taken 28 days after the second AZD1222 dose. CDR3 region: CASSYTSGGAETQYF. The DNA for the CDR3 is TGTGCCAGCAGTTACACTAGCGGGGGGGCAGAGACCCAGTACTTC.